This paragraph covers one TCR beta chain sequence. Its target is not known. Researchers used 5'RACE with constant-segment primers to make TCR alpha and TCR beta cDNA libraries that carry sample barcodes and UMIs. TCRdb recomputed calls from the 5' RACE reads with MiXCR, one row per CDR3 protein. The sample includes 130,000 to 150,000 distinct CDR3 sequences, 6% to 6.5% of them seen just once. This record belongs to a study of T-cell memory formation after mild COVID-19. Across the study: TCR clusters were mostly donor specific. Study conclusions and caveats: A subset of responding clones appeared in pre-infection memory, suggesting cross-reactive memory joined. CD4/CD8 balance characterized clones contracting day 15 to 85, and CD4+ skew characterized later expanders.

Trimming stripped 7 bases from V and 4 bases from J, with 12 bases between. CDR1 is SNHLY, CDR2 FYNNEI, per germline. The length of the CDR3 is 13 residues. The receptor's source is an adult woman who had mild COVID-19 (a few samples of this study predate the infection). Cell type and time point are not known. The chain combines TRBV2 with TRBJ2-3; unclear D gene. The sample was PBMCs or a T cell subset sorted from them (not recorded which). The CDR3 sequence is CASTVGMADTQYF. DNA of the CDR3: TGTGCCAGCACGGTGGGAATGGCAGATACGCAGTATTTT.